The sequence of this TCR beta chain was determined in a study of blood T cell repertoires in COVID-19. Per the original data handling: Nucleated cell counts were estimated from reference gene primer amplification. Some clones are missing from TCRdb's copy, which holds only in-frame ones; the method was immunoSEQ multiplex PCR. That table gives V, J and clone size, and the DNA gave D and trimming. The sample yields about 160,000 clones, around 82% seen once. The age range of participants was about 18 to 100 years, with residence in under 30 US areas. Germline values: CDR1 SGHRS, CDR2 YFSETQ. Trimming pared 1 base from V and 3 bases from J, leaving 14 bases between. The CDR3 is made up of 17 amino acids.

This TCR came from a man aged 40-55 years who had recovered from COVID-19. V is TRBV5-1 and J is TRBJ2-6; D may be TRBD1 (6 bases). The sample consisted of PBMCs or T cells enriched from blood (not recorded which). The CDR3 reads CASSLLQGMGGANVLTF. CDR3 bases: TGCGCCAGCAGCTTGCTACAGGGAATGGGTGGGGCCAACGTCCTGACTTTC.